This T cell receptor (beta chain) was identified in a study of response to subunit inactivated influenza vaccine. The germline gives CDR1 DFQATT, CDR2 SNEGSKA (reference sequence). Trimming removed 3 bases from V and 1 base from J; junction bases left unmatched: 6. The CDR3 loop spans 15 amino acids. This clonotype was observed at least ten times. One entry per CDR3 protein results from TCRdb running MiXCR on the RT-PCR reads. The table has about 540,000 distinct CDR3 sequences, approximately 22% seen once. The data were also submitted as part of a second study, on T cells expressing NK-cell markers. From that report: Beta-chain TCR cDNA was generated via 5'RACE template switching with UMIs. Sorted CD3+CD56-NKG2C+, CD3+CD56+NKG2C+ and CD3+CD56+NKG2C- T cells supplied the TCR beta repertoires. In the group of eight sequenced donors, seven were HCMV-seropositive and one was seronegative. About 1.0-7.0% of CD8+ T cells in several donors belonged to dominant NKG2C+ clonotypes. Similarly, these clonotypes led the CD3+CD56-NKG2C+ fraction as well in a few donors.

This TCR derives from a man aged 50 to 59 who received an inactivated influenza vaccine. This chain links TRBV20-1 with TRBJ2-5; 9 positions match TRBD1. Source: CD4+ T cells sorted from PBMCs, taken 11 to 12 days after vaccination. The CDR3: CSASRTGDFQETQYF. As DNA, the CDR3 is TGCAGTGCTAGTAGGACAGGGGACTTCCAAGAGACCCAGTACTTC.